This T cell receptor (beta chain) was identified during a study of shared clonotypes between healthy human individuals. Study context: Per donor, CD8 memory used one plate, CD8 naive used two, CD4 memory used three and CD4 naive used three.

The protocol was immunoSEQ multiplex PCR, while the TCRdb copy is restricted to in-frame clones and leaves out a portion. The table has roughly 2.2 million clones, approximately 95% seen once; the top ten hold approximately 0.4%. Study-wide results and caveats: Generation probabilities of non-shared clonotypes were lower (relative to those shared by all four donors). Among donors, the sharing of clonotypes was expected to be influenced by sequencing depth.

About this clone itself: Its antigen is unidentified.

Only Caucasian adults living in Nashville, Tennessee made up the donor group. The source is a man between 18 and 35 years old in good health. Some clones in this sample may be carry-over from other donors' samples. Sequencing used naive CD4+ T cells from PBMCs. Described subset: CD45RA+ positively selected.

CDR3 amino acids: CASSQDEETQYF. The CDR3 coding sequence is TGTGCCAGCAGCCAAGATGAGGAGACCCAGTACTTC. The rearrangement uses TRBV4-2 and TRBJ2-5; D gene unclear. The germline CDR1 and CDR2 sequences are LGHNA and YNFKEQ. This CDR3 comprises 12 residues. V lost 0 bases to trimming and J lost 5 bases, with 4 bases between them.